Shown below are 13 T cell receptor beta chains from a single sample sequenced in a study of blood T cell repertoires in COVID-19. Libraries were prepared by immunoSEQ multiplex PCR; TCRdb keeps only in-frame clonotypes and omits some of them. This sample carries 150,000 or so clones, around 82% of them seen once, and the ten largest clones take approximately 4%. Sequenced: peripheral blood. These receptor sequences come from a woman in her fifties or sixties with acute or convalescent COVID-19.

This clone was detected once. The chain uses TRBV7-3 and TRBJ2-1; 15 nucleotides line up with TRBD2. The CDR3 is 17 residues long. Germline V gene lookup returns CDR1 SGHTA and CDR2 FQGTGA. The trim removed 0 bases at V and 10 bases at J, leaving 7 bases unmatched. CDR3 sequence (DNA): TGTGCCAGCAGCTTAACGGGACTAGCGGGGGGATCAGTGGAGCAGTTCTTC. This gives the protein CASSLTGLAGGSVEQFF.

As DNA, the CDR3 is TGTGCCAGCAGCGTAGATTCCAACACAGATACGCAGTATTTT. The encoded protein is CASSVDSNTDTQYF. The chain uses TRBV9 and TRBJ2-3, with D unclear. Germline V gene sequence: CDR1 SGDLS, CDR2 YYNGEE. Trimming took 0 bases from V and 2 from J, leaving 7 bases between them. The CDR3 has 14 residues.

The chain uses TRBV20-1 and TRBJ1-2, with D uncertain. This CDR3 spans 11 amino acids. Germline V gene lookup returns CDR1 DFQATT and CDR2 SNEGSKA (reference sequence). The chain's CDR3 is CAAVGDYGYTF. The DNA of the CDR3 is TGCGCGGCGGTTGGTGACTATGGCTACACCTTC.

The chain carries TRBV24-1 and TRBJ1-2; D gene unclear. The germline V gene encodes CDR1 KGHDR and CDR2 SFDVKD. The V end was cut by 3 bases, the J end by 8 bases, with 15 bases between. The CDR3 loop spans 14 amino acids. The CDR3: CATSDNEFSGGYTF. In DNA form, the CDR3 reads TGTGCCACCAGTGATAATGAATTTTCCGGGGGCTACACCTTC.

V is TRBV4-1 and J is TRBJ1-4; D possibly corresponds to TRBD1 (6 bases). The ends were cut back, 8 bases at V and 5 bases at J, with 18 bases in the middle. The CDR3 length is 15 residues. Germline loops: CDR1 MGHRA, CDR2 YSYEKL. CDR3 region: CASGRKGQGNEKLFF. CDR3 bases: TGCGCCAGCGGAAGGAAGGGTCAGGGGAATGAAAAACTGTTTTTT.

The J gene is TRBJ1-5, the V gene TRBV6-2 or TRBV6-3; TRBD1 matches 9 bases. The CDR3 extends over 17 amino acids. Per the germline V gene, CDR1 is MNHEY and CDR2 is SVGEGT. The trim removed 5 bases at V and 11 bases at J, leaving 19 bases unmatched. CDR3 region: CASSDPGQGGPKRAQHF. The CDR3 coding sequence is TGTGCCAGCAGTGACCCGGGACAGGGTGGCCCCAAACGGGCCCAGCATTTT.

The V call is TRBV19, the J call TRBJ2-7; D is possibly TRBD2 (7 bases). Per the germline V gene, CDR1 is LNHDA and CDR2 is SQIVND (reference sequence). There are 15 residues in the CDR3. Trimming removed 6 bases from V and 0 bases from J, with 15 bases in between. CDR3 DNA sequence: TGTGCCAGTAGCCTCACGGGGGGCTCCTCCTACGAGCAGTACTTC. It translates to CASSLTGGSSYEQYF.

This clone has a count of ten or more. The chain is built from TRBV6-5 and TRBJ2-3; 7 bases agree with TRBD2. The CDR3 totals 15 residues. With 1 base clipped from V and 5 bases from J, the junction kept 6 bases outside the gene matches. Germline V gives CDR1 MNHEY, CDR2 SVGAGI. CDR3 protein: CASSYFNGREDTQYF. CDR3 sequence (DNA): TGTGCCAGCAGTTACTTCAATGGGAGGGAAGATACGCAGTATTTT.

The V call is TRBV27, the J call TRBJ2-3; 12 positions agree with TRBD2. Germline CDR1 and CDR2: MNHEY and SMNVEV (reference sequence). CDR3 length: 16 residues. Losses at the gene ends were 2 bases for V and 5 bases for J; bases not matched to a gene: 5. This CDR3 reads CASSLLAGGFGDTQYF. The CDR3 nucleotides are TGTGCCAGCAGTTTACTAGCGGGAGGGTTCGGAGATACGCAGTATTTT.

This chain links TRBV2 with TRBJ2-1; D remains unclear. This CDR3 contains 15 residues. Germline values: CDR1 SNHLY, CDR2 FYNNEI. V was clipped by 2 bases and J by 4 bases, with 12 bases between them. The CDR3 here is CASSEQEEKYNEQFF. The CDR3 coding sequence is TGTGCCAGCAGTGAACAGGAAGAGAAATACAATGAGCAGTTCTTC.

The chain combines TRBV24-1 with TRBJ2-2; no clear D. Germline CDR1 is KGHDR and CDR2 is SFDVKD. The CDR3 loop spans 17 amino acids. Trimming took 4 bases from V and 6 from J, leaving 20 bases between them. CDR3 in amino acids: CATSDRRQVEQSGELFF. DNA for the CDR3: TGTGCCACCAGTGACAGAAGACAAGTCGAACAATCCGGGGAGCTGTTTTTT.

This chain connects TRBV30 to TRBJ1-1; D is uncertain. V lost 4 bases and J lost 11, with 17 bases in between. CDR1 is GTSNPN, CDR2 SVGIG, per germline (reference sequence). The CDR3 length is 12 residues. The CDR3, as DNA: TGTGCCTGGAATCGGGATGGGCCGTGGGCTTTCTTT. Translated: CAWNRDGPWAFF.

The CDR3, as DNA: TGTGCCTGGAGTGTAACAGGACCCGGAAACACCATATATTTT. It yields the protein CAWSVTGPGNTIYF. The chain is built from TRBV30 and TRBJ1-3; D possibly corresponds to TRBD1 (5 bases). Germline CDR1 and CDR2: GTSNPN and SVGIG (reference sequence). The length of the CDR3 is 14 residues. The V and J ends lost 0 bases and 4 bases respectively, with 10 bases between them.